A single count supports the clone carrying this T cell receptor (beta chain). The data belong to a study of cytotoxic CD8 clonotypes in ibrutinib-treated CLL. This CDR3 region has 16 residues. V gave up 2 bases and J gave up 0 bases, with 13 bases separating them. The germline CDR1 and CDR2 sequences are SGHAT and FQNNGV. Assay: immunoSEQ multiplex PCR; the TCRdb copy retains only in-frame clones and omits some. The data contain 15,000 or so clones, around 60% of them seen just once; the ten biggest clones take up about 44%. V gene TRBV11-2 combines with J gene TRBJ2-5, with D perhaps being TRBD1 or TRBD2 (5 bases each). The sample was PBMCs, taken before ibrutinib treatment. The source of this sequence is a human donor with chronic lymphocytic leukemia. In nucleotides, the CDR3 is TGTGCCAGCAGCTTACGGTACGGGGCGTACCAAGAGACCCAGTACTTC. Protein sequence: CASSLRYGAYQETQYF.